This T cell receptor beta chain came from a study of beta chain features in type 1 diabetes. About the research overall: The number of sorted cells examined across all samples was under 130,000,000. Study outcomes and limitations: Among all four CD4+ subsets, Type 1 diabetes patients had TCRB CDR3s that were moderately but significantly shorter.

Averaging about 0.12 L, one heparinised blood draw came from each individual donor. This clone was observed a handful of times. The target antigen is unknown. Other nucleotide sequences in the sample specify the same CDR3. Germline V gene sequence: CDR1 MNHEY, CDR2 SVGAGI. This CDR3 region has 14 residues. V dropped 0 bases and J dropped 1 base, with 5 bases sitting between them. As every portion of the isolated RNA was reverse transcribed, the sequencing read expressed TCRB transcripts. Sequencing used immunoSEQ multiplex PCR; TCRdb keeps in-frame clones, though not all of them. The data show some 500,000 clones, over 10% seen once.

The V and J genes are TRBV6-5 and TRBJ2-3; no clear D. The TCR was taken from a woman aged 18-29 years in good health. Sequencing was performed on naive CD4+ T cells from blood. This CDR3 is CASSYSRRTDTQYF. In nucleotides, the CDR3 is TGTGCCAGCAGTTACTCGCGTCGCACAGATACGCAGTATTTT.